The 13 T cell receptor beta chains below all came from one sample that was sequenced in a study of CD8+CD57+ T cells in acquired aplastic anemia. Both TCR beta VDJ combination and CDR3 sequence profiling were carried out. Genomic DNA was the template for this profiling. MiXCR, run by TCRdb on the reads, gives a single entry per CDR3 protein. The table lists roughly 500,000 distinct CDR3 sequences, around 32% of them singletons, with approximately 0.82% in the top ten. Sequenced patients had shown CD8+CD57+ cell expansion by flow cytometry. The specimen was sorted CD4+, CD8+, or CD8+CD57+ T cells (not recorded which) from PBMCs. These receptors all stem from a human donor with aplastic anemia.

Remarks on this clonotype: At one end the junction does not follow the germline gene, possibly because of a read error. The V and J genes are TRBV10-2 and TRBJ1-4, with D perhaps TRBD1 (6 bases). The germline CDR1 and CDR2 sequences are WSHSY and SAAADI. CDR3 length: 13 amino acids. CDR3 loop: CASTRTANEKLFF. CDR3 DNA sequence: TGTGCCAGCACTAGGACAGCTAATGAAAAACTGTTTTTT.

The chain recombines TRBV7-2 with TRBJ2-7; no firm D call. The CDR3 is made up of 15 amino acids. Germline assignment: CDR1 SGHTA and CDR2 FQGNSA. V gave up 7 bases and J gave up 4 bases, with 20 bases separating them. The CDR3 here is CASNSSEVSGYEQYF. CDR3 in DNA: TGTGCCAGCAACAGCAGCGAGGTTAGTGGTTACGAGCAGTACTTC.

Only a few counts were recorded for this clonotype. V usage is TRBV6-5 and J usage is TRBJ1-1; D call uncertain. V was cut by 4 bases and J by 8 bases, with 11 bases left in between. The CDR3 totals 12 residues. CDR1 is MNHEY, CDR2 SVGAGI, per germline. CDR3 nucleotides: TGTGCCAGCAGTTCCCCTGGTTGGGAAGCTTTCTTT. Its protein is CASSSPGWEAFF.

As concerns this clonotype: Compared with germline, one end of the junction differs, possibly owing to a read error. This rearrangement joins TRBV14 to TRBJ2-7, with D possibly matching TRBD1 (6 bases). Germline CDR1 SGHDN, CDR2 FVKESK. The CDR3 covers 16 residues. The CDR3 sequence is CASSQGSGTTNYEQCF. The CDR3 DNA follows: TGTGCCAGCAGCCAAGGTTCCGGGACAACGAACTACGAGCAGTGCTTC.

This clonotype turned up a few times. This chain joins TRBV3-1 and TRBJ2-7, with D perhaps assigned TRBD1 or TRBD2 (6 bases each). The CDR3 is 15 amino acids. Germline values: CDR1 LGHDT, CDR2 YNNKEL (reference sequence). V was shortened by 4 bases and J by 9 bases, with 22 bases between the two germline ends. The CDR3 reads CASSPTSGAKVGQYF. Here the CDR3 DNA reads TGTGCCAGCAGCCCTACATCGGGGGCTAAAGTCGGGCAGTACTTC.

V gene TRBV11-1 combines with J gene TRBJ1-2, with a weak D call TRBD1 (6 bases). This CDR3 is built from 18 residues. The V gene lost 5 bases and the J gene lost 4 bases, with 26 bases spanning the gap. The germline V gene encodes CDR1 SGHAT and CDR2 FQDESV (reference sequence). The CDR3 is CASSDAGTFLQESYGYTF. In DNA form, the CDR3 reads TGTGCCAGCAGCGACGCCGGGACATTTCTACAAGAATCCTATGGCTACACCTTC. Using reference TRBV11-1 and TRBJ1-2 for the parts outside the CDR3, the full variable domain is EAEVAQSPRYKITEKSQAVAFWCDPISGHATLYWYRQILGQGPELLVQFQDESVVDDSQLPKDRFSAERLKGVDSTLKIQPAELGDSAMYLCASSDAGTFLQESYGYTFGSGTRLTVV.

Comments on this clonotype: The CDR3 carries no conserved terminal phenylalanine or tryptophan, so it likely arises from a read error. V is TRBV10-3 and J is TRBJ2-1; D may be TRBD1 or TRBD2 (6 bases each). Germline-derived CDR1 and CDR2 are ENHRY and SYGVKD. V lost 8 bases and J lost 7, with 27 bases in between. The CDR3 totals 17 residues. CDR3 nucleotides: TGTGCCATCGCTGTGGGGGGCTCAATGCCGACCCGGAATGAGCAGTTCCTC. Its translation: CAIAVGGSMPTRNEQFL.

This clonotype was counted ten times or more. The gene calls are TRBV19 and TRBJ2-7; weak D call: TRBD1 (6 bases). V was clipped by 6 bases and J by 3 bases, with 15 bases between them. In germline, CDR1 is LNHDA, CDR2 SQIVND (reference sequence). This CDR3 spans 14 amino acids. As DNA, the CDR3 is TGTGCCAGTAGCCTCTCAGGGGCGGGCTACGAGCAGTACTTC. This encodes CASSLSGAGYEQYF.

This clonotype was found once. One end of the junction fails to match germline, which may point to a read error. The chain joins TRBV20-1 to TRBJ2-2; 10 bases match TRBD1. Germline V gene lookup returns CDR1 DFQATT and CDR2 SNEGSKA (reference sequence). The CDR3 runs 18 residues. The CDR3 spells CSTRPPGQGIGNTGELLF. The CDR3 nucleotides are TGCAGTACGCGGCCACCGGGACAGGGGATTGGGAACACCGGGGAGCTGCTTTTT.

The J gene is TRBJ2-7, the V gene TRBV10-2, with D perhaps assigned TRBD1 or TRBD2 (6 bases each). Germline V gene sequence: CDR1 WSHSY, CDR2 SAAADI. The CDR3 loop spans 15 amino acids. Trimming stripped 5 bases from V and 2 bases from J, with 16 bases between. CDR3 DNA sequence: TGCGCCAGCAGTTACCTTTCGAGGGGGGCCTACGAGCAGTACTTC. It yields the protein CASSYLSRGAYEQYF.

This clonotype was seen a handful of times. This rearrangement joins TRBV18 to TRBJ1-5; D remains unclear. The CDR3 length is 16 residues. V was cut by 2 bases and J by 0 bases, with 11 bases left in between. The V gene's germline CDR1 is KGHSH and CDR2 LQKENI. CDR3 sequence reads: CASSPEGAYSNQPQHF. Written as DNA, the CDR3 is TGTGCCAGCTCACCAGAGGGCGCCTATAGCAATCAGCCCCAGCATTTT.

This clonotype was counted many times. This chain joins TRBV10-3 and TRBJ1-3; unclear D gene. Germline CDR1 reads ENHRY; CDR2 reads SYGVKD. V gave up 4 bases and J gave up 6 bases, with 16 bases separating them. This CDR3 is built from 15 residues. The CDR3 region is CAISGVARGENTIYF. The CDR3 DNA is TGTGCCATCAGTGGAGTGGCGCGGGGTGAAAACACCATATATTTT.

This clonotype was recorded at least ten times. This chain joins TRBV10-3 and TRBJ2-7; 8 positions match TRBD2. Germline assignment: CDR1 ENHRY and CDR2 SYGVKD. The CDR3 has 17 amino acids. V was pared by 0 bases and J by 2 bases, with 9 bases of the junction left unmatched. The CDR3 reads CAISESRPAGVTYEQYF. CDR3 DNA sequence: TGTGCCATCAGTGAGTCTCGACCAGCGGGAGTCACCTACGAGCAGTACTTC.